This passage covers 17 T cell receptor beta chains from one sample sequenced in a study of T cell repertoires in urothelial bladder cancer. Here immunoSEQ multiplex PCR was the method, and the copy in TCRdb shows in-frame clones only, minus some. The repertoire holds 1,200 to 1,500 clones, around 67% seen once, with 29% in the top ten. Sequencing input: tumor-infiltrating cells from bladder cancer. These receptors were obtained from a human donor with urothelial carcinoma.

The chain links TRBV6-9 to TRBJ2-1, with D possibly called TRBD1 or TRBD2 (6 bases each). With 6 bases removed from V and 6 bases from J, the gap between germline ends came to 18 bases. Germline V CDR1 and CDR2: MNHGY, SVAAGI. The CDR3 length is 15 residues. CDR3 in amino acids: CASSRASGAGNEQFF. The CDR3 DNA is TGTGCCAGCAGCCGCGCGTCGGGGGCAGGCAATGAGCAGTTCTTC.

J is TRBJ2-2 and V is TRBV11-1, with D unresolved. Germline V lookup: CDR1 SGHAT, CDR2 FQDESV (reference sequence). The V gene lost 2 bases and the J gene lost 6 bases, with 7 bases spanning the gap. The CDR3 loop spans 13 amino acids. CDR3 sequence: CASSLIRAGELFF. CDR3 DNA: TGTGCCAGCAGCTTAATTCGAGCCGGGGAGCTGTTTTTT.

This chain connects TRBV6-5 to TRBJ1-1; D is possibly TRBD1 (5 bases). The V end lost 6 bases, the J end lost 4 bases, and 18 bases lay between the germline ends. The germline V gene encodes CDR1 MNHEY and CDR2 SVGAGI. This CDR3 has 15 amino acids. DNA of the CDR3: TGTGCCAGCAGCTACGACCCTCAAAGGGGCACTGAAGCTTTCTTT. This sequence encodes CASSYDPQRGTEAFF.

The rearrangement links TRBV5-1 to TRBJ1-5; D is unclear. The CDR3 is made up of 14 amino acids. The germline V gene has CDR1 SGHRS and CDR2 YFSETQ. Trimming left V 0 bases short and J 3 bases short, with 7 bases between. CDR3 sequence (DNA): TGCGCCAGCAGCTTGGACAGCCTCAATCAGCCCCAGCATTTT. Its translation: CASSLDSLNQPQHF. The full variable domain, in which reference TRBV5-1 and TRBJ1-5 provide the parts outside the CDR3, is KAGVTQTPRYLIKTRGQQVTLSCSPISGHRSVSWYQQTPGQGLQFLFEYFSETQRNKGNFPGRFSGRQFSNSRSEMNVSTLELGDSALYLCASSLDSLNQPQHFGDGTRLSIL.

The CDR3 reads CASNPGGQGDQPQHF. The CDR3 DNA follows: TGTGCCAGCAACCCGGGAGGACAGGGAGATCAGCCCCAGCATTTT. This chain joins TRBV5-8 and TRBJ1-5; 8 bases are a match to TRBD1. J lost 5 bases, V lost 6 bases, and 10 bases had no gene match. This CDR3 has 15 residues. Per the germline V gene, CDR1 is SGHTS and CDR2 is YDEGEE. Full variable domain (rest looked up from reference TRBV5-8 and TRBJ1-5): EAGVTQSPTHLIKTRGQQATLRCSPISGHTSVYWYQQALGLGLQFLLWYDEGEERNRGNFPPRFSGRQFPNYSSELNVNALELEDSALYLCASNPGGQGDQPQHFGDGTRLSIL.

The CDR3 nucleotides are TGCGCCAGCACCTCGGTTAGCACAGATACGCAGTATTTT. This translates into CASTSVSTDTQYF. The chain has TRBV4-1 and TRBJ2-3; D remains ambiguous. Between the trimmed V and J ends, which lost 7 bases and 0 bases, there was a span of 8 bases. The CDR3 is 13 residues long. Germline CDR1 and CDR2: MGHRA and YSYEKL.

The chain couples TRBV5-1 to TRBJ2-3; no definite D call. Per germline, CDR1 SGHRS and CDR2 YFSETQ. This CDR3 is 11 amino acids long. Trimming removed 2 bases at V and 5 bases at J, with 3 bases between. The CDR3 protein is CASSFKDTQYF. As DNA, the CDR3 is TGCGCCAGCAGCTTCAAAGATACGCAGTATTTT.

This chain uses TRBV7-6 with TRBJ2-5; 10 nucleotides agree with TRBD2. Germline values: CDR1 SGHVS, CDR2 FNYEAQ. CDR3 size: 19 residues. V shed 5 bases, J shed 1 base, and the junction held 16 bases outside the gene matches. CDR3 amino acids: CASSPRWGSGGAGQETQYF. CDR3 nucleotide sequence: TGTGCCAGCAGCCCTAGGTGGGGCAGCGGGGGGGCGGGCCAAGAGACCCAGTACTTC.

The chain is built from TRBV5-4 and TRBJ2-3, with TRBD2 matching over 12 bases. Germline V gene lookup returns CDR1 SGHNT and CDR2 YYREEE (reference sequence). The CDR3 consists of 15 residues. With V trimmed by 4 bases and J by 0 bases, 0 bases remained unmatched. DNA of the CDR3: TGTGCCAGCAGCGGACTAGCGGGAAGCACAGATACGCAGTATTTT. This sequence encodes CASSGLAGSTDTQYF.

The CDR3 DNA sequence: TGTGCCAGTAGTAACTGGGGACAGAAAACCTACGAGCAGTACTTC. Translating it yields CASSNWGQKTYEQYF. V usage is TRBV19 and J usage is TRBJ2-7, with 7 nucleotides matching TRBD1. Germline-derived CDR1 and CDR2 are LNHDA and SQIVND (reference sequence). CDR3 length equals 15 residues. The trim removed 4 bases at V and 2 bases at J, leaving 8 bases unmatched.

The chain joins TRBV10-2 to TRBJ2-3; a possible D gene is TRBD2 (6 bases). Per germline, CDR1 WSHSY and CDR2 SAAADI. V was trimmed by 6 bases and J by 3 bases, leaving 16 bases between them. This CDR3 comprises 15 residues. The CDR3 sequence: CASSVAPGVTDTQYF. CDR3 sequence (DNA): TGCGCCAGCAGCGTTGCACCGGGAGTGACAGATACGCAGTATTTT.

The gene calls are TRBV30 and TRBJ2-1, with TRBD2 matching 10 bases. CDR1 and CDR2 from the germline V gene are GTSNPN and SVGIG (reference sequence). Unmatched junction bases numbered 7, after V lost 2 bases and J lost 6 bases. This CDR3 comprises 15 residues. The CDR3 bases are TGTGCCTGGAGTAGCGGGAGGGAGGGAGGCAATGAGCAGTTCTTC. The encoded protein is CAWSSGREGGNEQFF.

The gene calls are TRBV19 and TRBJ1-2; D is unclear. The germline V and J ends were trimmed by 5 bases and 5 bases, with 6 bases remaining between them. In germline, CDR1 is LNHDA, CDR2 SQIVND (reference sequence). CDR3 size: 11 residues. Here the CDR3 reads CASSSGYGYTF. The CDR3 DNA sequence: TGTGCCAGTAGTTCTGGGTATGGCTACACCTTC.

This clone is a singleton in its sample. One end of the junction does not line up with germline, which may come from a read error. V is TRBV27 and J is TRBJ1-2; D not resolved. This CDR3 is 12 amino acids long. Per germline, CDR1 MNHEY and CDR2 SMNVEV (reference sequence). This chain's CDR3 is CASSLSWEDRRW. The CDR3 nucleotides read TGTGCCAGCAGTTTATCGTGGGAGGACCGCCGTTGG.

This clone has a handful of counts. The rearrangement uses TRBV20-1 and TRBJ2-7; D is perhaps TRBD2 (5 bases). Trimming pared 2 bases from V and 4 bases from J, leaving 6 bases between. CDR1 and CDR2 from the germline V gene are DFQATT and SNEGSKA (reference sequence). The length of the CDR3 is 11 residues. CDR3 DNA: TGCAGTGCTAGACGAGGGTACGAGCAGTACTTC. Translating gives CSARRGYEQYF.

V usage is TRBV2 and J usage is TRBJ1-6; 7 nucleotides match TRBD1. This CDR3 contains 13 residues. V shed 9 bases and J 8 bases; nucleotides not matched to a gene: 7. Per the germline V gene, CDR1 is SNHLY and CDR2 is FYNNEI. DNA for the CDR3: TGTGCCAGGGGGGGGCAGGGGGATTCACCCCTCCACTTT. It yields the protein CARGGQGDSPLHF.

This clone counts as large (0.1 to 1%). The chain couples TRBV4-2 to TRBJ1-1, with D uncertain. Trimming took off 1 base at V and 7 bases at J, with 7 bases between the two ends. The germline gives CDR1 LGHNA, CDR2 YNFKEQ. The CDR3 contains 12 residues. The CDR3 is CASSQGSVEAFF. The CDR3 nucleotides read TGTGCCAGCAGCCAAGGATCCGTTGAAGCTTTCTTT.